These 31 T cell receptor beta chains were sequenced from one sample in a study of cytotoxic CD8 clonotypes in ibrutinib-treated CLL. Repertoires were generated with immunoSEQ multiplex PCR, while TCRdb's copy carries only in-frame clones and drops some. The repertoire includes over 15,000 clones, 81% of them detected once, and about 6% sits in the top ten. Sequencing was performed on PBMCs, taken before ibrutinib treatment. These receptors were collected from a human donor with chronic lymphocytic leukemia.

The V and J genes are TRBV6-1 and TRBJ1-2, with 9 bases that match TRBD1. The CDR3 runs to 15 residues. V lost 6 bases to trimming and J lost 4 bases; unmatched junction nucleotides: 9. The germline CDR1 and CDR2 sequences are MNHNS and SASEGT. The CDR3 nucleotides are TGTGCCAGCAGCGGCAACAGGGGGCGCGGCTATGGCTACACCTTC. It is translated as CASSGNRGRGYGYTF.

The gene calls are TRBV27 and TRBJ1-2, with 10 bases aligning to TRBD1. The CDR3 is 15 amino acids. Trimming cost V 7 bases and J 1 base; bases outside gene matches: 6. Per germline, CDR1 MNHEY and CDR2 SMNVEV (reference sequence). CDR3 DNA: TGTGCCAGCAAAGACGGGACAGGGGTTAACTATGGCTACACCTTC. Residues: CASKDGTGVNYGYTF.

This chain links TRBV5-1 with TRBJ2-7, with TRBD2 matching 10 bases. The CDR3 is 16 residues long. V gave up 4 bases and J gave up 0 bases; unmatched junction bases: 7. Germline lookup yields CDR1 SGHRS and CDR2 YFSETQ. The CDR3 DNA reads as TGCGCCAGCAGCCCAATAGCGGGGGGTTCCTCCTACGAGCAGTACTTC. Its translation: CASSPIAGGSSYEQYF.

This sequence joins TRBV5-1 and TRBJ2-7; 7 bases match TRBD2. Germline V CDR1 and CDR2: SGHRS, YFSETQ. The CDR3 is 15 amino acids. Losses at the gene ends were 2 bases for V and 3 bases for J; bases not matched to a gene: 8. This chain's CDR3 is CASSFSAGTNYEQYF. CDR3 sequence (DNA): TGCGCCAGCAGCTTCTCAGCGGGGACGAACTACGAGCAGTACTTC.

The chain is built from TRBV5-6 and TRBJ2-5; D might be TRBD1 (6 bases). V was clipped by 4 bases and J by 1 base, with 17 bases between them. Per the germline V gene, CDR1 is SGHDT and CDR2 is YYEEEE. This CDR3 contains 16 residues. The CDR3 loop reads CASSRGGVEPQETQYF. The CDR3 bases are TGTGCCAGCAGCCGTGGGGGCGTAGAACCCCAAGAGACCCAGTACTTC.

A single count supports this clone. The chain recombines TRBV19 with TRBJ1-4; possibly TRBD1 for D (6 bases). Germline V CDR1 and CDR2: LNHDA, SQIVND (reference sequence). This CDR3 is built from 16 residues. V lost 3 bases and J 0 bases, leaving 11 bases between the germline ends. The CDR3 coding sequence is TGTGCCAGTAGTATCGGACAGCCTGCAACTAATGAAAAACTGTTTTTT. Translating gives CASSIGQPATNEKLFF.

About this clone: Other DNA sequences of this sample code for an identical CDR3. V gene TRBV7-6 combines with J gene TRBJ1-1; 8 bases agree with TRBD1. The CDR3 loop spans 13 amino acids. Per germline, CDR1 SGHVS and CDR2 FNYEAQ. After removal of 4 bases from V and 3 bases from J, the junction contained 1 base not matched to a gene. CDR3 sequence reads: CASSSQGDTEAFF. In DNA, the CDR3 is TGTGCCAGCAGCTCACAGGGGGACACTGAAGCTTTCTTT.

The chain recombines TRBV7-2 with TRBJ1-5, with unresolved D. The CDR3 totals 14 residues. V was trimmed by 0 bases and J by 4 bases, leaving 7 bases between them. CDR1 SGHTA and CDR2 FQGNSA come from the germline V gene. The CDR3 region has the DNA TGTGCCAGCAGCTTAGCGTCTCCAAATCAGCCCCAGCATTTT. Translated: CASSLASPNQPQHF.

This clone was recorded a few times. The gene calls are TRBV7-6 and TRBJ2-7, with 7 bases lining up with TRBD1. Germline V gene data show CDR1 as SGHVS and CDR2 as FNYEAQ. Unmatched junction bases numbered 12, after V lost 1 base and J lost 3 bases. The CDR3 runs to 17 residues. CDR3 region: CASSLGPGGTMFYEQYF. DNA of the CDR3: TGTGCCAGCAGCTTAGGTCCAGGGGGAACAATGTTCTACGAGCAGTACTTC. The variable domain in full, with the rest retrieved from reference TRBV7-6 and TRBJ2-7, is GAGVSQSPRYKVTKRGQDVALRCDPISGHVSLYWYRQALGQGPEFLTYFNYEAQQDKSGLPNDRFSAERPEGSISTLTIQRTEQRDSAMYRCASSLGPGGTMFYEQYFGPGTRLTVT.

V usage is TRBV6-5 and J usage is TRBJ2-7; TRBD2 aligns across 7 bases. The CDR3 sequence is 16 residues long. Trimming at V came to 4 bases and at J to 3 bases, leaving 12 bases not matched to a gene. Germline V gives CDR1 MNHEY, CDR2 SVGAGI. The CDR3 spells CASSSPMVTSFYEQYF. DNA of the CDR3: TGTGCCAGCAGTTCCCCCATGGTGACTAGCTTCTACGAGCAGTACTTC.

The V call is TRBV7-9, the J call TRBJ2-7, with 9 bases matching TRBD2. Germline V gene sequence: CDR1 SEHNR, CDR2 FQNEAQ (reference sequence). Trimming took 2 bases from V and 4 from J; bases not matched to a gene: 6. The CDR3 spans 15 residues. In DNA, the CDR3 is TGTGCCAGCAGCTTATCGCAGGCGGGGGGGTACGAGCAGTACTTC. Encoded protein: CASSLSQAGGYEQYF. Combining the CDR3 with reference TRBV7-9 and TRBJ2-7 gives the whole variable domain DTGVSQNPRHKITKRGQNVTFRCDPISEHNRLYWYRQTLGQGPEFLTYFQNEAQLEKSRLLSDRFSAERPKGSFSTLEIQRTEQGDSAMYLCASSLSQAGGYEQYFGPGTRLTVT.

This clone was detected a few times. The rearrangement links TRBV6-5 to TRBJ2-6; D is unresolved. The germline V gene encodes CDR1 MNHEY and CDR2 SVGAGI. The ends were cut back, 0 bases at V and 4 bases at J, with 10 bases in the middle. This CDR3 has 16 amino acids. The CDR3 spells CASSYSQLGGANVLTF. The CDR3 nucleotides read TGTGCCAGCAGTTACTCGCAGTTGGGAGGGGCCAACGTCCTGACTTTC.

The chain uses TRBV6-1 and TRBJ2-7; a weak D match, TRBD1 (5 bases). The CDR3 is made up of 12 amino acids. Germline CDR1 reads MNHNS; CDR2 reads SASEGT. The ends were cut back, 7 bases at V and 2 bases at J, with 9 bases in the middle. This chain's CDR3 is CASKKGPYEQYF. The CDR3 bases are TGTGCCAGCAAAAAGGGGCCCTACGAGCAGTACTTC.

In DNA, the CDR3 is TGTGCCAGCAACCAACGGAGGGAGTCCCCCCTCCACTTT. This codes for CASNQRRESPLHF. The chain joins TRBV28 to TRBJ1-6; D uncertain. Trimming pared 7 bases from V and 13 bases from J, leaving 17 bases between. The CDR3 contains 13 residues. The germline CDR1 and CDR2 sequences are MDHEN and SYDVKM.

The CDR3 loop reads CAIKEPGTNYGYTF. CDR3 sequence (DNA): TGTGCCATAAAAGAGCCAGGGACTAACTATGGCTACACCTTC. The V and J genes are TRBV10-3 and TRBJ1-2; D is possibly TRBD1 (5 bases). Trimming cost V 9 bases and J 0 bases, with 14 bases left between them. Germline V lookup: CDR1 ENHRY, CDR2 SYGVKD. The CDR3 runs 14 residues.

The chain joins TRBV5-5 to TRBJ2-2; D remains ambiguous. The CDR3 spans 15 residues. Trimming shortened V by 0 bases and J by 5 bases, and 11 bases separated the two germline ends. CDR1 is SGHKS and CDR2 is YYEKEE in the germline V gene (reference sequence). The CDR3 nucleotides read TGTGCCAGCAGCTTGGCCTCTAGGTTGACCGGGGAGCTGTTTTTT. Translating gives CASSLASRLTGELFF.

The chain carries TRBV7-6 and TRBJ1-6; 7 bases match TRBD1. Germline V gene lookup returns CDR1 SGHVS and CDR2 FNYEAQ. V trimming: 5 bases; J trimming: 9 bases; junction bases outside the gene matches: 7. The CDR3 runs 14 residues. In nucleotides, the CDR3 is TGTGCCAGCAGCATCAGACAGGGCGGTTCACCCCTCCACTTT. Residues: CASSIRQGGSPLHF.

The gene calls are TRBV27 and TRBJ2-7, with TRBD2 matching 14 bases. Germline lookup yields CDR1 MNHEY and CDR2 SMNVEV (reference sequence). CDR3 length equals 14 residues. J lost 7 bases, V lost 7 bases, and 6 bases had no gene match. The CDR3 is CASMGTSGGIEQYF. The CDR3 nucleotides are TGTGCCAGCATGGGGACTAGCGGGGGTATAGAGCAGTACTTC.

The chain is built from TRBV6-6 and TRBJ1-2; 7 bases agree with TRBD1. CDR1 and CDR2 (germline): MNHNY, SVGAGI (reference sequence). After removal of 5 bases from V and 6 bases from J, the junction contained 9 bases not matched to a gene. This CDR3 region has 14 residues. CDR3 protein: CASSPTRQGDGYTF. The CDR3 DNA is TGTGCCAGCAGTCCGACTCGTCAGGGGGATGGCTACACCTTC.

This clone was found once. This sequence joins TRBV4-1 and TRBJ2-4, with 8 bases fitting TRBD1. The germline V gene has CDR1 MGHRA and CDR2 YSYEKL. Trimming took 7 bases from V and 3 from J; bases not matched to a gene: 8. The CDR3 covers 15 residues. CDR3 in DNA: TGCGCCAGCAATACTGGACAGGGAGGCAAAAACATTCAGTACTTC. Residues: CASNTGQGGKNIQYF.

This chain connects TRBV28 to TRBJ2-7; no reliable D call. The CDR3 contains 13 residues. Deletions cut 6 bases from V and 2 bases from J, with 11 bases between. Germline V lookup: CDR1 MDHEN, CDR2 SYDVKM. This chain's CDR3 is CASSLSPTYEQYF. CDR3 DNA sequence: TGTGCCAGCAGCCTTTCCCCCACCTACGAGCAGTACTTC.

This sequence joins TRBV9 and TRBJ1-2, with a weak D call TRBD1 (6 bases). Germline V lookup: CDR1 SGDLS, CDR2 YYNGEE. The V and J ends lost 0 bases and 2 bases respectively, with 11 bases between them. This CDR3 is built from 15 residues. The CDR3 coding sequence is TGTGCCAGCAGCGTAGGACAGGCAAAAAACTATGGCTACACCTTC. Protein: CASSVGQAKNYGYTF. Based on the CDR3 plus reference TRBV9 and TRBJ1-2, the full variable domain is DSGVTQTPKHLITATGQRVTLRCSPRSGDLSVYWYQQSLDQGLQFLIQYYNGEERAKGNILERFSAQQFPDLHSELNLSSLELGDSALYFCASSVGQAKNYGYTFGSGTRLTVV.

As for this clone: Other nucleotide sequences from this sample produce the same CDR3. The rearrangement links TRBV28 to TRBJ2-7, with D perhaps TRBD1 or TRBD2 (6 bases each). The CDR3 loop spans 14 amino acids. Trimming cost V 2 bases and J 2 bases, with 10 bases left between them. Germline CDR1 is MDHEN and CDR2 is SYDVKM. The CDR3 nucleotides read TGTGCCAGCAGTTTAGGGGGGCCCCCCTACGAGCAGTACTTC. Protein: CASSLGGPPYEQYF. Full variable domain (outside the CDR3, taken from reference TRBV28 and TRBJ2-7): DVKVTQSSRYLVKRTGEKVFLECVQDMDHENMFWYRQDPGLGLRLIYFSYDVKMKEKGDIPEGYSVSREKKERFSLILESASTNQTSMYLCASSLGGPPYEQYFGPGTRLTVT.

This clone was recorded a few times. The chain joins TRBV6-6 to TRBJ1-1; D gene uncertain. Trimming shortened V by 0 bases and J by 6 bases, and 14 bases separated the two germline ends. Germline V lookup: CDR1 MNHNY, CDR2 SVGAGI (reference sequence). The CDR3 extends over 15 amino acids. The CDR3, as DNA: TGTGCCAGCAGTTACTCTCAGGTAGCTTTTCCTGAAGCTTTCTTT. Translation gives CASSYSQVAFPEAFF.

V and J are TRBV9 and TRBJ2-2; the match to TRBD2 covers 11 bases. Trimming at V came to 2 bases and at J to 8 bases, leaving 11 bases not matched to a gene. Germline CDR1 and CDR2: SGDLS and YYNGEE. This CDR3 has 17 residues. CDR3: CASSVGRLAGRAGELFF. Here the CDR3 DNA reads TGTGCCAGCAGCGTCGGCCGACTAGCGGGGAGGGCGGGGGAGCTGTTTTTT.

The chain uses TRBV6-5 and TRBJ1-5; TRBD1 agrees at 7 bases. Germline V gene sequence: CDR1 MNHEY, CDR2 SVGAGI. The CDR3 length is 15 residues. V dropped 5 bases and J dropped 3; count of bases not matched to a gene: 7. CDR3 protein: CASSQPGQFNQPQHF. CDR3 DNA: TGTGCCAGCAGTCAGCCGGGACAGTTCAATCAGCCCCAGCATTTT.

The V and J genes are TRBV5-5 and TRBJ2-2; D not resolved. V was pared by 0 bases and J by 0 bases, with 9 bases between. This CDR3 is built from 16 residues. Germline lookup yields CDR1 SGHKS and CDR2 YYEKEE (reference sequence). The CDR3 DNA reads TGTGCCAGCAGCTTGGTTGGGTTAGCGAACACCGGGGAGCTGTTTTTT. Its translation is CASSLVGLANTGELFF.

The chain links TRBV29-1 to TRBJ2-6; 8 nucleotides match TRBD1. The CDR3 has 15 amino acids. Germline assignment: CDR1 SQVTM and CDR2 ANQGSEA. The J segment lost 2 bases and the V segment lost 6 bases, leaving 6 bases of the junction unmatched. Written as DNA, the CDR3 is TGCAGCGTGGTTAAACAGGGGGCTGGGGCCAACGTCCTGACTTTC. As protein: CSVVKQGAGANVLTF.

This clone occurred a few times. This chain joins TRBV10-2 and TRBJ2-7, with 7 bases lining up with TRBD1. The CDR3 extends over 15 amino acids. Germline V lookup: CDR1 WSHSY, CDR2 SAAADI. Trimming cost V 0 bases and J 4 bases; bases outside gene matches: 6. CDR3 sequence reads: CASSESAGGRYEQYF. Written as DNA, the CDR3 is TGCGCCAGCAGTGAGTCTGCAGGGGGAAGGTACGAGCAGTACTTC.

The gene calls are TRBV9 and TRBJ2-5, with D possibly being TRBD2 (5 bases). The germline V and J ends were trimmed by 0 bases and 5 bases, with 14 bases remaining between them. The germline gives CDR1 SGDLS, CDR2 YYNGEE. The CDR3 totals 15 residues. CDR3 protein: CASSVADGKDETQYF. In DNA, the CDR3 is TGTGCCAGCAGCGTAGCTGACGGGAAGGATGAGACCCAGTACTTC.

The V and J genes are TRBV7-2 and TRBJ1-3; D perhaps matches TRBD1 (5 bases). The germline V gene has CDR1 SGHTA and CDR2 FQGNSA. This CDR3 region has 16 residues. Between the trimmed V and J ends, which lost 5 bases and 4 bases, there was a span of 18 bases. The CDR3 spells CASSPGRQVRGNTIYF. The CDR3 DNA sequence: TGTGCCAGCAGCCCGGGGCGGCAGGTTAGAGGAAACACCATATATTTT. Using reference TRBV7-2 and TRBJ1-3 for the parts outside the CDR3, the full variable domain is GAGVSQSPSNKVTEKGKDVELRCDPISGHTALYWYRQSLGQGLEFLIYFQGNSAPDKSGLPSDRFSAERTGGSVSTLTIQRTQQEDSAVYLCASSPGRQVRGNTIYFGEGSWLTVV.